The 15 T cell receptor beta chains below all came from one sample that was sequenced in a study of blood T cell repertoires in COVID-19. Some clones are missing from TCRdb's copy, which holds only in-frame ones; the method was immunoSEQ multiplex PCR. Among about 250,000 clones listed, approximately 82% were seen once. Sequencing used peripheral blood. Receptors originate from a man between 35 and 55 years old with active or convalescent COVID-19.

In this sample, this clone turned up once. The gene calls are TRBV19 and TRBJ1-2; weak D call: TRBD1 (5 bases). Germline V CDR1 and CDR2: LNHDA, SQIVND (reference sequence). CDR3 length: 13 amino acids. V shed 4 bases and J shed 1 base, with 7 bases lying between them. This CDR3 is CASSNQGNYGYTF. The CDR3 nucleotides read TGTGCCAGTAGTAATCAGGGTAACTATGGCTACACCTTC.

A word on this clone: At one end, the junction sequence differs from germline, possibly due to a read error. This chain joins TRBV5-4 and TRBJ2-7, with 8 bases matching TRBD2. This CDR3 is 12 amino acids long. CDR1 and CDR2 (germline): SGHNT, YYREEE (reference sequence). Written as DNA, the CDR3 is TGTGCCAGCAGCTCCATCCCCGGGCGGGAGGACTTC. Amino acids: CASSSIPGREDF. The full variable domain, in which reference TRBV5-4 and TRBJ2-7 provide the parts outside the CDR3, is ETGVTQSPTHLIKTRGQQVTLRCSSQSGHNTVSWYQQALGQGPQFIFQYYREEENGRGNFPPRFSGLQFPNYSSELNVNALELDDSALYLCASSSIPGREDFGPGTRLTVT.

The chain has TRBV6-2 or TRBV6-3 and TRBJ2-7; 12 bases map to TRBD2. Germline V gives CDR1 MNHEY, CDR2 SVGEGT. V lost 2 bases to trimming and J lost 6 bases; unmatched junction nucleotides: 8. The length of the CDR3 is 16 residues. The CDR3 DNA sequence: TGTGCCAGCAGTTACGACCAGCCGGGACTAGCGGGCGAGCAGTACTTC. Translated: CASSYDQPGLAGEQYF.

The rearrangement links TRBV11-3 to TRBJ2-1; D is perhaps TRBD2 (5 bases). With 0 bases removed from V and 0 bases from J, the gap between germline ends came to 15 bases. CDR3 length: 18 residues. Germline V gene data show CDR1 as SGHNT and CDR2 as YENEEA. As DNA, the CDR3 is TGTGCCAGCAGCTTAGACCTATCAGCGGAGAGCTCCTACAATGAGCAGTTCTTC. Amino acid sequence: CASSLDLSAESSYNEQFF.

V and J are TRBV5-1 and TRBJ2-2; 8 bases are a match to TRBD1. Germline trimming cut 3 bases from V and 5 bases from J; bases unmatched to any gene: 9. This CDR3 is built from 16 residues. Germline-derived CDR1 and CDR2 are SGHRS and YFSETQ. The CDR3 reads CASSSGQGYVTGELFF. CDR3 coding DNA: TGCGCCAGCAGCTCAGGACAGGGTTACGTGACCGGGGAGCTGTTTTTT. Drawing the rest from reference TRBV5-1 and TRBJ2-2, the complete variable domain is KAGVTQTPRYLIKTRGQQVTLSCSPISGHRSVSWYQQTPGQGLQFLFEYFSETQRNKGNFPGRFSGRQFSNSRSEMNVSTLELGDSALYLCASSSGQGYVTGELFFGEGSRLTVL.

The CDR3 DNA reads as TGTGCCAGCAGTAAGGACAGGCGGACCTATGGCTACACCTTC. Its protein is CASSKDRRTYGYTF. The chain is built from TRBV6-5 and TRBJ1-2; TRBD1 aligns across 7 bases. Trimming removed 5 bases from V and 4 bases from J; junction bases left unmatched: 7. Germline assignment: CDR1 MNHEY and CDR2 SVGAGI. CDR3 length equals 14 residues.

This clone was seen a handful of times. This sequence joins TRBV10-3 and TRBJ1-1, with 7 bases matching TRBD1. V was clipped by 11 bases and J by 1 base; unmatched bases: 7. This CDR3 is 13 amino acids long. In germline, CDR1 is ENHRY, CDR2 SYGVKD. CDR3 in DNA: TGTGCCTCCACCGGGACAGCGAACACTGAAGCTTTCTTT. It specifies CASTGTANTEAFF.

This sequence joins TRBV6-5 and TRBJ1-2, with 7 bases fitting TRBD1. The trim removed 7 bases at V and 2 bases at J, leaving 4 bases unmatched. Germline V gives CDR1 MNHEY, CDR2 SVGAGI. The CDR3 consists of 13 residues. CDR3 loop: CASTPTGNYGYTF. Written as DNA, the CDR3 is TGTGCCAGCACGCCGACAGGGAACTATGGCTACACCTTC.

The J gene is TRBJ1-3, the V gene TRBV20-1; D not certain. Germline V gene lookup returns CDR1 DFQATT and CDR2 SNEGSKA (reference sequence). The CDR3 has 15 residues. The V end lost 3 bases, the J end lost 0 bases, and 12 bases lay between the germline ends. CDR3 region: CSASIQPDSGNTIYF. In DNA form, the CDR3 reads TGCAGTGCTAGTATACAGCCGGACTCTGGAAACACCATATATTTT.

The CDR3 DNA reads TGTGCCAGCAGCTCGGACAGGGGGGACTACGAGCAGTACTTC. This encodes CASSSDRGDYEQYF. V gene TRBV7-8 combines with J gene TRBJ2-7; 10 positions agree with TRBD1. The CDR3 extends over 14 amino acids. Looked up from germline, CDR1 is SGHVS and CDR2 is FQNEAQ. J gave up 3 bases and V 4 bases, and 3 bases lay outside the gene matches.

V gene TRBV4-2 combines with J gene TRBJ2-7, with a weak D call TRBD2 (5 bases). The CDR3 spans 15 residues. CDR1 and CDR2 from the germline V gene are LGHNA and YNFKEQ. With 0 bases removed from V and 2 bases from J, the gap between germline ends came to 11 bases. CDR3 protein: CASSQDPGKTYEQYF. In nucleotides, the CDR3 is TGTGCCAGCAGCCAAGATCCCGGGAAAACCTACGAGCAGTACTTC.

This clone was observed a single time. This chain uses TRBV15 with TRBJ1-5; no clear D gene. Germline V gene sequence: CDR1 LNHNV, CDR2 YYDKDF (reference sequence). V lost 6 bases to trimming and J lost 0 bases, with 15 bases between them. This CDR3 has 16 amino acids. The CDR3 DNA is TGTGCCACCAGTGGGAGGGAGCCAAATAGCAATCAGCCCCAGCATTTT. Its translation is CATSGREPNSNQPQHF.

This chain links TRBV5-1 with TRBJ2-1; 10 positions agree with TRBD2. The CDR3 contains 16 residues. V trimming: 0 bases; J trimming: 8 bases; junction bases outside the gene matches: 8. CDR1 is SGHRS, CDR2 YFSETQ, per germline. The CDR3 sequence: CASSLALAGVIDEQFF. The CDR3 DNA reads TGCGCCAGCAGCTTGGCTCTAGCGGGAGTTATCGATGAGCAGTTCTTC.

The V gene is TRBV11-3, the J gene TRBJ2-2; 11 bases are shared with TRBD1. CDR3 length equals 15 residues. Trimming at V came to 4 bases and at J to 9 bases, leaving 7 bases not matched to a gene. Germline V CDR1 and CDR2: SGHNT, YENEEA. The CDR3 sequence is CASSSPGQGGRELFF. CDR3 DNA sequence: TGTGCCAGCAGCTCGCCGGGACAGGGGGGCCGGGAGCTGTTTTTT.

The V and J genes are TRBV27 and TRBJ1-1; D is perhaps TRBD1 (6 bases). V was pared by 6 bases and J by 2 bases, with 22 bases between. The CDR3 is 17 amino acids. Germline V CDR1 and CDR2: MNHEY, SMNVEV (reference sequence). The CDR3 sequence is CASSPRAGAAANTEAFF. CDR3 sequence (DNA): TGTGCCAGCAGCCCACGGGCAGGGGCGGCAGCAAACACTGAAGCTTTCTTT.